The 31 T cell receptor beta chains reported below all come from one sample, sequenced in a study of blood T cell repertoires in COVID-19. The assay was immunoSEQ multiplex PCR, and TCRdb's table has in-frame clones only and misses some. The sample lists about 530,000 clones; around nine tenths were seen once. Specimen: peripheral blood. The receptors here all came from a woman aged 50 to 65 with COVID-19, enrolled during active disease.

The CDR3 is CATSFRTGEHGYTF. The CDR3 nucleotides are TGTGCCACCTCGTTTCGGACAGGGGAACATGGCTACACCTTC. The rearrangement uses TRBV11-2 and TRBJ1-2, with TRBD1 matching 9 bases. The CDR3 is 14 amino acids. The V segment lost 10 bases and the J segment 6 bases; nucleotides outside the gene matches: 12. CDR1 SGHAT and CDR2 FQNNGV come from the germline V gene.

This clone was observed once. The chain uses TRBV6-2 or TRBV6-3 and TRBJ1-6, with D possibly being TRBD1 (5 bases). The CDR3 loop spans 15 amino acids. V was cut by 5 bases and J by 9 bases, with 17 bases left in between. The germline CDR1 and CDR2 sequences are MNHEY and SVGEGT. CDR3 protein: CASSPGDLDGSPLHF. Written as DNA, the CDR3 is TGTGCCAGCAGTCCGGGGGATCTCGATGGTTCACCCCTCCACTTT.

A remark on this clone: Other DNA variants within this sample encode the same CDR3. J is TRBJ1-5 and V is TRBV28, with no clear D. This CDR3 region has 12 residues. Germline V gene data show CDR1 as MDHEN and CDR2 as SYDVKM. V lost 5 bases, J lost 7 bases, and 9 bases lay in between. This CDR3 is CASSPPGQPQHF. The CDR3 region has the DNA TGTGCCAGCAGTCCGCCAGGCCAGCCCCAGCATTTT.

The V and J genes are TRBV23-1 and TRBJ2-2; D call uncertain. TRBV23-1 is placed among ORFs of uncertain function. The CDR3 has 16 amino acids. The V end lost 6 bases, the J end lost 3 bases, and 17 bases lay between the germline ends. The CDR3 reads CASRSWFCADTGELFF. For the CDR3, the DNA is TGCGCCAGCAGGTCTTGGTTTTGCGCTGACACCGGGGAGCTGTTTTTT.

This rearrangement joins TRBV2 to TRBJ2-7, with 9 bases fitting TRBD1. Germline CDR1 reads SNHLY; CDR2 reads FYNNEI. The CDR3 is 16 amino acids. Losses at the gene ends were 6 bases for V and 2 bases for J; bases not matched to a gene: 11. The DNA of the CDR3 is TGTGCCAGCAGCCGGGACAGGGATCCCAGGACCTACGAGCAGTACTTC. This codes for CASSRDRDPRTYEQYF. Complete variable domain (other parts from reference TRBV2 and TRBJ2-7): EPEVTQTPSHQVTQMGQEVILRCVPISNHLYFYWYRQILGQKVEFLVSFYNNEISEKSEIFDDQFSVERPDGSNFTLKIRSTKLEDSAMYFCASSRDRDPRTYEQYFGPGTRLTVT.

Worth noting for this clone: The sample holds other DNA sequences that translate to the same CDR3. The rearrangement joins TRBV27 to TRBJ2-1; a weak D match, TRBD2 (5 bases). The CDR3 runs 15 residues. Between the trimmed V and J ends, which lost 3 bases and 4 bases, there was a span of 13 bases. Germline V CDR1 and CDR2: MNHEY, SMNVEV (reference sequence). The chain's CDR3 is CASSLSSPLYNEQFF. The DNA of the CDR3 is TGTGCCAGCAGTTTGTCTAGCCCTCTGTACAATGAGCAGTTCTTC.

The gene calls are TRBV28 and TRBJ1-5; 8 nucleotides align to TRBD1. Losses at the gene ends were 4 bases for V and 4 bases for J; bases not matched to a gene: 3. Looked up from germline, CDR1 is MDHEN and CDR2 is SYDVKM. The CDR3 sequence is 14 residues long. CDR3: CASSSTGVNQPQHF. The CDR3 nucleotides read TGTGCCAGCAGTTCGACAGGGGTGAATCAGCCCCAGCATTTT.

The chain recombines TRBV11-3 with TRBJ2-1; D call uncertain. The CDR3 length is 13 residues. V was pared by 5 bases and J by 9 bases, with 14 bases between. CDR1 is SGHNT and CDR2 is YENEEA in the germline V gene. DNA of the CDR3: TGTGCCAGCAGCCCCCCGCGCGAGGCTGAGCAGTTCTTC. Its translation: CASSPPREAEQFF. Full variable domain (outside the CDR3, taken from reference TRBV11-3 and TRBJ2-1): EAGVVQSPRYKIIEKKQPVAFWCNPISGHNTLYWYLQNLGQGPELLIRYENEEAVDDSQLPKDRFSAERLKGVDSTLKIQPAELGDSAVYLCASSPPREAEQFFGPGTRLTVL.

The V gene is TRBV12-5, the J gene TRBJ2-6, with 7 bases aligning to TRBD1. The CDR3 extends over 17 amino acids. The V and J ends lost 6 bases and 4 bases, in that order; junction bases with no gene match: 12. Germline V gives CDR1 LGHNT, CDR2 FRNRAP. CDR3 in DNA: TGTGCTAGTGGCCGCACAGGGGCTCGTTCCGGGGCCAACGTCCTGACTTTC. Encoded protein: CASGRTGARSGANVLTF.

To note about this clone: This same CDR3 is encoded by further DNA sequences in the sample. The chain recombines TRBV20-1 with TRBJ2-7; TRBD1 might be the D (6 bases). Germline V CDR1 and CDR2: DFQATT, SNEGSKA (reference sequence). With 3 bases removed from V and 3 bases from J, the gap between germline ends came to 6 bases. The CDR3 is 11 residues long. DNA for the CDR3: TGCAGTGCTAGGGACAGCTACGAGCAGTACTTC. It yields the protein CSARDSYEQYF.

V gene TRBV2 combines with J gene TRBJ2-1; the D gene is possibly TRBD2 (6 bases). CDR1 is SNHLY, CDR2 FYNNEI, per germline. The V end was cut by 10 bases, the J end by 6 bases, with 13 bases between. The CDR3 is made up of 12 amino acids. CDR3 sequence (DNA): TGTGCCACCTCCTTGGGGGGCAATGAGCAGTTCTTC. Protein: CATSLGGNEQFF.

The V and J genes are TRBV2 and TRBJ1-2, with D perhaps TRBD1 (5 bases). V lost 5 bases, J lost 8 bases, and 12 bases lay in between. Per the germline V gene, CDR1 is SNHLY and CDR2 is FYNNEI. The CDR3 runs 12 residues. The CDR3 coding sequence is TGTGCCAGCAGTAGGGGCCCCCTAGGCTACACCTTC. It yields the protein CASSRGPLGYTF.

The rearrangement joins TRBV28 to TRBJ1-2; tentative D call: TRBD1 (6 bases). Germline CDR1 reads MDHEN; CDR2 reads SYDVKM. CDR3 length: 15 amino acids. Trimming pared 4 bases from V and 3 bases from J, leaving 15 bases between. The DNA for the CDR3 is TGTGCCAGCAGTTCCGGGGCCGGACAGTACTATGGCTACACCTTC. Translation: CASSSGAGQYYGYTF.

The chain joins TRBV30 to TRBJ1-5, with D unclear. Germline V gives CDR1 GTSNPN, CDR2 SVGIG (reference sequence). The V and J ends lost 4 bases and 0 bases respectively, with 7 bases between them. This CDR3 is 13 amino acids long. CDR3 nucleotide sequence: TGTGCCTGGAACACCAATAGCAATCAGCCCCAGCATTTT. This encodes CAWNTNSNQPQHF.

The J gene is TRBJ2-1, the V gene TRBV2; TRBD2 matches at 11 bases. V shed 2 bases and J 7 bases; nucleotides not matched to a gene: 4. The CDR3 runs to 15 residues. Germline V gene sequence: CDR1 SNHLY, CDR2 FYNNEI. CDR3 DNA sequence: TGTGCCAGCAGTGAACTGAGACTAGCGGGGAATGAGCAGTTCTTC. Protein sequence: CASSELRLAGNEQFF.

The chain employs TRBV28 and TRBJ2-7; 8 nucleotides line up with TRBD1. The CDR3 consists of 13 residues. In germline, CDR1 is MDHEN, CDR2 SYDVKM. V dropped 7 bases and J dropped 3; count of bases not matched to a gene: 5. The CDR3 DNA reads as TGTGCCAGCATGGACAGGGAAAACTACGAGCAGTACTTC. This codes for CASMDRENYEQYF. Based on the CDR3 plus reference TRBV28 and TRBJ2-7, the full variable domain is DVKVTQSSRYLVKRTGEKVFLECVQDMDHENMFWYRQDPGLGLRLIYFSYDVKMKEKGDIPEGYSVSREKKERFSLILESASTNQTSMYLCASMDRENYEQYFGPGTRLTVT.

The chain is built from TRBV6-5 and TRBJ1-1, with D unresolved. V dropped 6 bases and J dropped 4 bases, with 12 bases sitting between them. CDR1 MNHEY and CDR2 SVGAGI come from the germline V gene. There are 13 residues in the CDR3. CDR3 in DNA: TGTGCCAGCAGCCCCGAGGATGGCACTGAAGCTTTCTTT. Residues: CASSPEDGTEAFF.

The V call is TRBV30, the J call TRBJ2-1; 7 bases align to TRBD1. CDR1 is GTSNPN and CDR2 is SVGIG in the germline V gene (reference sequence). The V gene end was trimmed by 5 bases and the J gene end by 7 bases; junction bases not matched to a gene: 5. The CDR3 runs to 12 residues. The CDR3 bases are TGTGCCTGGGGGACCAGGGGGAATGAGCAGTTCTTC. This sequence encodes CAWGTRGNEQFF.

The V gene is TRBV6-5, the J gene TRBJ2-7; the D gene is possibly TRBD2 (6 bases). Trimming left V 6 bases short and J 3 bases short, with 18 bases between. Germline V gene lookup returns CDR1 MNHEY and CDR2 SVGAGI. The CDR3 loop spans 15 amino acids. CDR3 region: CASRAGYSGYYEQYF. The CDR3 nucleotides read TGTGCCAGCAGGGCGGGATATTCAGGGTACTACGAGCAGTACTTC.

This chain uses TRBV5-1 with TRBJ2-6; D ambiguous. Trimming cost V 0 bases and J 1 base, with 8 bases left between them. The CDR3 spans 16 residues. Germline V gene sequence: CDR1 SGHRS, CDR2 YFSETQ. The CDR3 DNA sequence: TGCGCCAGCAGCTTGGCAGGAACGTCTGGGGCCAACGTCCTGACTTTC. Translating gives CASSLAGTSGANVLTF.

The chain has TRBV30 and TRBJ2-1; 8 bases align to TRBD2. V lost 8 bases, J lost 5 bases, and 8 bases stayed unmatched. The CDR3 extends over 13 amino acids. Per the germline V gene, CDR1 is GTSNPN and CDR2 is SVGIG (reference sequence). CDR3 amino acids: CARRGGINNEQFF. CDR3 bases: TGTGCCAGACGCGGGGGGATCAACAATGAGCAGTTCTTC.

The V call is TRBV12-5, the J call TRBJ2-2, with D possibly matching TRBD1 (6 bases). Between the trimmed V and J ends, which lost 10 bases and 0 bases, there was a span of 12 bases. CDR1 is LGHNT and CDR2 is FRNRAP in the germline V gene. There are 14 residues in the CDR3. In DNA form, the CDR3 reads TGTGCTACCCAGGGGCCTACGAACACCGGGGAGCTGTTTTTT. Translating gives CATQGPTNTGELFF.

The chain recombines TRBV5-1 with TRBJ2-3, with 7 positions matching TRBD2. With V trimmed by 0 bases and J by 2 bases, 9 bases remained unmatched. CDR1 is SGHRS, CDR2 YFSETQ, per germline. CDR3 length: 17 amino acids. CDR3 in DNA: TGCGCCAGCAGCTTGGGAAGCGGGAATCCCTACACAGATACGCAGTATTTT. Its translation is CASSLGSGNPYTDTQYF.

The V and J genes are TRBV12-2 and TRBJ1-1; the tabulated D call, TRBD1, remains unverified against the DNA. TRBV12-2 is labeled a pseudogene. The CDR3 consists of 16 residues. CDR3 DNA sequence: TGTGCAAGTCGGCCCCAATGGACAGGAATGAACACTGAAGCTTTCTTT. This translates into CASRPQWTGMNTEAFF.

The J gene is TRBJ1-4, the V gene TRBV6-1; 7 positions agree with TRBD1. Germline lookup yields CDR1 MNHNS and CDR2 SASEGT. The CDR3 is made up of 14 amino acids. V was clipped by 3 bases and J by 8 bases; unmatched bases: 6. For the CDR3, the DNA is TGTGCCAGCAGTGATTACAGGGGAGAGGAAAAACTGTTTTTT. Encoded protein: CASSDYRGEEKLFF.

The rearrangement joins TRBV5-1 to TRBJ2-1, with 11 nucleotides matching TRBD2. The CDR3 contains 15 residues. Germline lookup yields CDR1 SGHRS and CDR2 YFSETQ. The J segment lost 7 bases and the V segment lost 3 bases, leaving 6 bases of the junction unmatched. The CDR3 reads CASSSLAGGLNEQFF. The DNA for the CDR3 is TGCGCCAGCAGCTCGTTAGCGGGGGGGCTAAATGAGCAGTTCTTC.

The rearrangement uses TRBV2 and TRBJ1-3; no definite D call. Trimming took off 8 bases at V and 3 bases at J, with 17 bases between the two ends. This CDR3 region has 15 residues. From germline, CDR1 is SNHLY and CDR2 FYNNEI. The CDR3 loop is CASLPGPEGGNTIYF. The CDR3 DNA sequence: TGTGCCAGCCTACCCGGGCCTGAGGGTGGAAACACCATATATTTT.

The V gene is TRBV18, the J gene TRBJ2-3; 7 bases align to TRBD1. The ends lost 8 bases at V and 1 base at J; junction bases unmatched: 6. The CDR3 length is 14 residues. The germline V gene encodes CDR1 KGHSH and CDR2 LQKENI. CDR3 nucleotides: TGTGCCAGCCTAGACAGGGTCGGCACAGATACGCAGTATTTT. Translating gives CASLDRVGTDTQYF.

This sequence joins TRBV5-1 and TRBJ2-5, with 11 bases lining up with TRBD2. The germline CDR1 and CDR2 sequences are SGHRS and YFSETQ. This CDR3 comprises 15 residues. With 3 bases clipped from V and 5 bases from J, the junction kept 6 bases outside the gene matches. The CDR3 bases are TGCGCCAGCAGCTCCATAGCGGGGGGGCACGAGACCCAGTACTTC. It yields the protein CASSSIAGGHETQYF.

This chain uses TRBV29-1 with TRBJ1-1; D is perhaps TRBD1 (6 bases). CDR1 SQVTM and CDR2 ANQGSEA come from the germline V gene. The CDR3 has 15 amino acids. Deletions cut 3 bases from V and 4 bases from J, with 18 bases between. The CDR3 nucleotides are TGCAGCGTTGATAATTTGGGGACAAATCCCACTGAAGCTTTCTTT. It is translated as CSVDNLGTNPTEAFF. Full variable domain (rest looked up from reference TRBV29-1 and TRBJ1-1): SAVISQKPSRDICQRGTSLTIQCQVDSQVTMMFWYRQQPGQSLTLIATANQGSEATYESGFVIDKFPISRPNLTFSTLTVSNMSPEDSSIYLCSVDNLGTNPTEAFFGQGTRLTVV.

This clone appeared a single time. The DNA of the CDR3 is TGTGCCAGCAGTGATATGAGTAGTGGCAGGGACTATGGCTACACCTTC. Translating gives CASSDMSSGRDYGYTF. The chain couples TRBV6-1 to TRBJ1-2, with a tentative D call TRBD1 (5 bases). Germline assignment: CDR1 MNHNS and CDR2 SASEGT. This CDR3 spans 16 amino acids. V gave up 3 bases and J gave up 3 bases, with 17 bases separating them.